Sequencing of this TCR beta chain was carried out in a study of shared clonotypes between healthy human individuals. Findings and limits, study-wide: Shared clonotypes across all four donors exceeded non-shared ones in generation probability.

Regarding this clone: The antigen is not known.

The CDR3 consists of 11 residues. The germline V and J ends were trimmed by 3 bases and 6 bases, with 3 bases remaining between them. The germline V gene has CDR1 SSHAT and CDR2 FNYEAQ (reference sequence). Replicate PCRs for sorted subsets used approximately 220 ng DNA; this equaled tens of thousands of T cell genomes. Sequencing used immunoSEQ multiplex PCR; TCRdb keeps in-frame clones, though not all of them. In the table there are more than 550,000 clones, over 60% of which are singletons. The chain uses TRBV7-7 and TRBJ1-5; no definite D call. Sequenced material: memory CD4+ T cells sorted from blood. Described subset: CD45RA-negative fraction. The receptor was isolated from a woman aged 30 to 39 in good health. The CDR3 nucleotides read TGTGCCAGCAGCTTTGTTCAGCCCCAGCATTTT. Encoded protein: CASSFVQPQHF.